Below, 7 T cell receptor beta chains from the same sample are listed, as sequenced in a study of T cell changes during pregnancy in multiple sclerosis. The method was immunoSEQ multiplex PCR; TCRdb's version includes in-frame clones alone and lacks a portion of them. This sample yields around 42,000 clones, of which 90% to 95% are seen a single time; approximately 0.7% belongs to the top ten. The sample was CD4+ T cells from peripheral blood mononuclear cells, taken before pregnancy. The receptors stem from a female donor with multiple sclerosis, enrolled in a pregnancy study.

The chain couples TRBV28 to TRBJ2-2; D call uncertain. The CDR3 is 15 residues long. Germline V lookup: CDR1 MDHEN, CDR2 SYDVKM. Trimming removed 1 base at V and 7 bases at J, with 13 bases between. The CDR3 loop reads CASSLYLRKHGELFF. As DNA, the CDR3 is TGTGCCAGCAGTTTATATCTCAGGAAACACGGGGAGCTGTTTTTT.

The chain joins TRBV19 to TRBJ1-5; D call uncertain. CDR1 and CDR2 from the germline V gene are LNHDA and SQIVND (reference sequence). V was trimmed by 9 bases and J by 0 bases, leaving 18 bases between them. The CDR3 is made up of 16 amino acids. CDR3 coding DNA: TGTGCCAGCTCACGAGGGTTCCGCAATAGCAATCAGCCCCAGCATTTT. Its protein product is CASSRGFRNSNQPQHF.

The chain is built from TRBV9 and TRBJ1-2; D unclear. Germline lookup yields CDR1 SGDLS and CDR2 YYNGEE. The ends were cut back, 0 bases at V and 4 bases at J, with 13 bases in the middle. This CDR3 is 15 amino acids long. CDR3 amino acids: CASSVVPGGGYGYTF. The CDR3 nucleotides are TGTGCCAGCAGCGTAGTCCCAGGAGGAGGCTATGGCTACACCTTC.

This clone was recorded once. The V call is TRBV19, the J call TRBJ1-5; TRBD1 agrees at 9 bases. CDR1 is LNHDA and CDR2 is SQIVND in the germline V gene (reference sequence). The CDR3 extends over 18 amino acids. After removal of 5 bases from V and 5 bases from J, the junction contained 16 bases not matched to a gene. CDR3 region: CASSPLASWTGEYQPQHF. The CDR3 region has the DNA TGTGCCAGTAGTCCCCTGGCCTCGTGGACAGGGGAGTATCAGCCCCAGCATTTT.

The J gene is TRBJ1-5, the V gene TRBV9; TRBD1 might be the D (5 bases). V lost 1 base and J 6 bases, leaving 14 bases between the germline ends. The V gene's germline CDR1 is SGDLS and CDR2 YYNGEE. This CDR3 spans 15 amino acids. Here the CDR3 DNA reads TGTGCCAGCAGCGTATTCGGGGGTGAAAGTCAGCCCCAGCATTTT. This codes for CASSVFGGESQPQHF.

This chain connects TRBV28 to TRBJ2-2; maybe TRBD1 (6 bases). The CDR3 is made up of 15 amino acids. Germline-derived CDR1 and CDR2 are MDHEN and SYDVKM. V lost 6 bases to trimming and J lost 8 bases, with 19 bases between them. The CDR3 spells CASRFADRQSGELFF. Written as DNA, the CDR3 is TGTGCCAGCAGGTTTGCGGACAGACAGTCTGGGGAGCTGTTTTTT.

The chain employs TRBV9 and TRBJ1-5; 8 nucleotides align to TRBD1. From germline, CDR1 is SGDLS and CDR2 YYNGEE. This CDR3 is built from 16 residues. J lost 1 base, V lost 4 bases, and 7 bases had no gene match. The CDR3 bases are TGTGCCAGCAGCTCTCCTTGGACAGGGAGCAATCAGCCCCAGCATTTT. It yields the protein CASSSPWTGSNQPQHF.